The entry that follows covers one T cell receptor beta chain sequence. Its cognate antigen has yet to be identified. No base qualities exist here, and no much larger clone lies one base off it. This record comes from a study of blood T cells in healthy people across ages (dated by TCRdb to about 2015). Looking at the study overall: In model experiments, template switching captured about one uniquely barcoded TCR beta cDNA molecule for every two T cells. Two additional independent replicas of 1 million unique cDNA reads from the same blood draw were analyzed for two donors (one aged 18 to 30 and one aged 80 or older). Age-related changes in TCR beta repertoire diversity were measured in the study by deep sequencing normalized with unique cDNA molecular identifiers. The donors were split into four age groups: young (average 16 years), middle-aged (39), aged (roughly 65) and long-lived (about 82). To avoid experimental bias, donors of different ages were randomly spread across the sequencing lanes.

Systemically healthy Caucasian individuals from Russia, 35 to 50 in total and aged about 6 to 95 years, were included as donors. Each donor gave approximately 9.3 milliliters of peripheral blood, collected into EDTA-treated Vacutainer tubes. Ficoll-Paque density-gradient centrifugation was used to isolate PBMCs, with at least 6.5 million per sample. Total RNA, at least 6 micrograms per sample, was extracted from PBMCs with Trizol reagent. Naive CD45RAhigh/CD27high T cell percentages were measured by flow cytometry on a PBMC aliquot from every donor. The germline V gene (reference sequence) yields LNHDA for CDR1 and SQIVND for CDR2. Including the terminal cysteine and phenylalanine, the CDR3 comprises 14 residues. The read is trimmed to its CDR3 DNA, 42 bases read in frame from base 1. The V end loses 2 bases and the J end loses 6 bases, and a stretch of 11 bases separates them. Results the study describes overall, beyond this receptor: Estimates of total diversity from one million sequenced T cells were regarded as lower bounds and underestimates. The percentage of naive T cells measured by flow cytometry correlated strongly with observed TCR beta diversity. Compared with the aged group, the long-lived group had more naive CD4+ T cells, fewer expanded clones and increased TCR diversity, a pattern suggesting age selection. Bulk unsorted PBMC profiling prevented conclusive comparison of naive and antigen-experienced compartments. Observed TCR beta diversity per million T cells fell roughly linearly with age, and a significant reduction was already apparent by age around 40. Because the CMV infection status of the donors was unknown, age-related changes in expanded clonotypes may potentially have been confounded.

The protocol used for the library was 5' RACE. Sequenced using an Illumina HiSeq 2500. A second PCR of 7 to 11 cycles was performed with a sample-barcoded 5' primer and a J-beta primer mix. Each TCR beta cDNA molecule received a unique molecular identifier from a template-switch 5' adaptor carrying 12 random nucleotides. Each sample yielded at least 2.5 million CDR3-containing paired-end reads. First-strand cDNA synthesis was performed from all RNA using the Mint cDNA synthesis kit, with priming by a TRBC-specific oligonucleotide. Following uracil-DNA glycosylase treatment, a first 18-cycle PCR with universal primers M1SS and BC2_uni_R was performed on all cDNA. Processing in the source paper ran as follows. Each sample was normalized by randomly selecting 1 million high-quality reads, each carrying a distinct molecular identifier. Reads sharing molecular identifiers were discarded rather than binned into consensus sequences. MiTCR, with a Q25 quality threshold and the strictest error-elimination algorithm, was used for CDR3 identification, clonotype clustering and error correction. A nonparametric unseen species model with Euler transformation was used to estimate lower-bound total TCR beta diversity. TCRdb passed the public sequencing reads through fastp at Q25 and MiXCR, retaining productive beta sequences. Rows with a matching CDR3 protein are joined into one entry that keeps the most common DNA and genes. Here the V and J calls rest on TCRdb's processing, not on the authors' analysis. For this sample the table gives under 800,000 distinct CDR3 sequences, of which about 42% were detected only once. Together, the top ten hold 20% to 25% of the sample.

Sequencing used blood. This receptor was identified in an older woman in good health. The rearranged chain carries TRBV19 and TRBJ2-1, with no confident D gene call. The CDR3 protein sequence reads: CASSIRTRGNEQFF. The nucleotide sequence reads TGTGCCAGTAGTATAAGGACCAGAGGCAATGAGCAGTTCTTC.